These T cell receptor beta chains were read from a single sample in a study of T cells in Graves' hyperthyroidism and ophthalmopathy. TCRdb reanalysed the multiplex PCR reads using MiXCR and keeps one entry per CDR3 protein. Found here are fewer than 600,000 distinct CDR3 sequences, approximately 15% of them singletons; the top ten hold around 17%. Input material: blood. These receptor sequences come from a young woman with Graves' hyperthyroidism. Both conserved end residues are part of each CDR3. The D gene is left open where the match is weak. Part of the rows lack a size; the others show once, few, many or a class for expanded clones.

j_gene: TRBJ1-5
v_gene: TRBV19
d_gene: .
abundance: .
CDR3aa: CASSIEVRDQPQHF
CDR3nt: TGTGCCAGTAGTATAGAGGTACGGGATCAGCCCCAGCATTTT

j_gene: TRBJ2-2
v_gene: TRBV12-5
d_gene: .
abundance: many
CDR3aa: CASGAPTGNTGELFF
CDR3nt: TGTGCTAGTGGTGCTCCGACAGGGAACACCGGGGAGCTGTTTTTT

j_gene: TRBJ2-2
v_gene: TRBV6-1
d_gene: TRBD1
abundance: many
CDR3aa: CASSYRTGVNTGELFF
CDR3nt: TGTGCCAGCAGTTATCGGACAGGGGTGAACACCGGGGAGCTGTTTTTT

j_gene: TRBJ2-3
v_gene: TRBV19
d_gene: .
abundance: few
CDR3aa: CASSIQGPPGDTQYF
CDR3nt: TGTGCCAGTAGTATCCAGGGACCACCGGGTGATACGCAGTATTTT

j_gene: TRBJ2-3
v_gene: TRBV11-2
d_gene: .
abundance: many
CDR3aa: CASHGTYTSTDTQYF
CDR3nt: TGTGCCAGCCACGGGACTTACACTAGCACAGATACGCAGTATTTT

j_gene: TRBJ1-1
v_gene: TRBV20-1
d_gene: TRBD1
abundance: many
CDR3aa: CSASGGQIMNTEAFF
CDR3nt: TGCAGTGCTAGCGGGGGACAGATCATGAACACTGAAGCTTTCTTT

j_gene: TRBJ2-4
v_gene: TRBV27
d_gene: .
abundance: many
CDR3aa: CASSSKGHPRDIQYF
CDR3nt: TGTGCCAGCAGCTCCAAAGGACACCCGCGGGACATTCAGTACTTC

j_gene: TRBJ1-6
v_gene: TRBV27
d_gene: .
abundance: .
CDR3aa: CASSLFTEGEFYNSPLHF
CDR3nt: TGTGCCAGCAGTTTATTTACTGAAGGAGAGTTTTATAATTCACCCCTCCACTTT

j_gene: TRBJ2-3
v_gene: TRBV12-3/TRBV12-4
d_gene: .
abundance: many
CDR3aa: CASRGGTITDTQYF
CDR3nt: TGTGCCAGCCGCGGCGGGACGATCACAGATACGCAGTATTTT

j_gene: TRBJ1-5
v_gene: TRBV5-1
d_gene: .
abundance: few
CDR3aa: CASSPWSDSGNQPQHF
CDR3nt: TGCGCCAGCAGCCCCTGGTCTGACAGCGGCAATCAGCCCCAGCATTTT

j_gene: TRBJ2-5
v_gene: TRBV6-1
d_gene: .
abundance: .
CDR3aa: CASSPIRKQETQYF
CDR3nt: TGTGCCAGCAGTCCTATTAGGAAACAAGAGACCCAGTACTTC

j_gene: TRBJ1-1
v_gene: TRBV2
d_gene: .
abundance: many
CDR3aa: CASSATGTGTEAFF
CDR3nt: TGTGCCAGCAGTGCAACAGGTACAGGGACTGAAGCTTTCTTT

j_gene: TRBJ2-5
v_gene: TRBV7-3
d_gene: .
abundance: .
CDR3aa: CASSSGRFRQEIQYF
CDR3nt: TGTGCCAGCAGCAGTGGGCGATTTAGGCAAGAGATCCAGTACTTC

j_gene: TRBJ1-2
v_gene: TRBV2
d_gene: .
abundance: .
CDR3aa: CASALDRDLFGYTF
CDR3nt: TGTGCCAGCGCCCTGGACAGAGACCTCTTTGGCTACACCTTC

j_gene: TRBJ2-5
v_gene: TRBV4-2
d_gene: .
abundance: many
CDR3aa: CASSQEWAVGTQYF
CDR3nt: TGTGCCAGCAGCCAAGAGTGGGCGGTGGGGACCCAGTACTTC

j_gene: TRBJ2-3
v_gene: TRBV5-1
d_gene: TRBD2
abundance: .
CDR3aa: CASTTSGRGDTQYF
CDR3nt: TGCGCCAGCACCACTAGCGGGAGAGGGGATACGCAGTATTTT

j_gene: TRBJ2-2
v_gene: TRBV2
d_gene: .
abundance: few
CDR3aa: CASRTRQYTGELFF
CDR3nt: TGTGCCAGCAGGACCCGACAGTACACCGGGGAGCTGTTTTTT

j_gene: TRBJ2-5
v_gene: TRBV20-1
d_gene: TRBD1
abundance: .
CDR3aa: CSASGTGFQTQYF
CDR3nt: TGCAGTGCCTCAGGGACAGGGTTTCAGACCCAGTACTTC

j_gene: TRBJ2-2
v_gene: TRBV24-1
d_gene: .
abundance: many
CDR3aa: CATSRGGELFF
CDR3nt: TGTGCCACCTCCCGAGGGGGGGAGCTGTTTTTT

j_gene: TRBJ1-1
v_gene: TRBV20-1
d_gene: TRBD1
abundance: .
CDR3aa: CSGPTGVDEAFF
CDR3nt: TGCAGTGGTCCGACAGGGGTTGATGAAGCTTTCTTT

j_gene: TRBJ2-3
v_gene: TRBV3-1
d_gene: TRBD1
abundance: many
CDR3aa: CASSPGGGQGTDTQYF
CDR3nt: TGTGCCAGCAGCCCAGGGGGGGGACAGGGGACAGATACGCAGTATTTT

j_gene: TRBJ2-1
v_gene: TRBV6-1
d_gene: .
abundance: few
CDR3aa: CASTRGYEQFF
CDR3nt: TGTGCCAGCACCAGGGGATATGAGCAGTTCTTC

j_gene: TRBJ2-7
v_gene: TRBV29-1
d_gene: TRBD2
abundance: many
CDR3aa: CSVGTSGSYEQYF
CDR3nt: TGCAGCGTAGGGACTAGCGGGTCCTACGAGCAGTACTTC

j_gene: TRBJ2-1
v_gene: TRBV3-1
d_gene: TRBD2
abundance: many
CDR3aa: CASSQGLAGRNEQFF
CDR3nt: TGTGCCAGCAGCCAGGGTCTAGCGGGACGAAATGAGCAGTTCTTC

j_gene: TRBJ2-1
v_gene: TRBV12-3/TRBV12-4
d_gene: TRBD2
abundance: .
CDR3aa: CASHRFQLGGRPTTYNEQFF
CDR3nt: TGTGCCAGCCACCGGTTTCAACTTGGCGGGAGGCCCACTACCTACAATGAGCAGTTCTTC

j_gene: TRBJ1-1
v_gene: TRBV20-1
d_gene: .
abundance: many
CDR3aa: CSATDAGTEAFF
CDR3nt: TGCAGTGCTACGGACGCGGGTACTGAAGCTTTCTTT

j_gene: TRBJ2-2
v_gene: TRBV30
d_gene: .
abundance: many
CDR3aa: CAWRPGKGELFF
CDR3nt: TGTGCCTGGAGACCCGGGAAGGGGGAGCTGTTTTTT

j_gene: TRBJ2-3
v_gene: TRBV20-1
d_gene: .
abundance: many
CDR3aa: CSAKGLLTDTQYF
CDR3nt: TGCAGTGCTAAGGGACTCCTCACAGATACGCAGTATTTT